A single count supports the clone carrying this TCR beta chain. Its antigen is currently unknown. This entry comes from a study of cytomegalovirus exposure and HLA in healthy donors. Assay used: immunoSEQ multiplex PCR; TCRdb lists only in-frame clones, some missing. The top ten clones hold about 1.9% of a sample with fewer than 100,000 clones, under 95% of them seen once. Study-wide findings and caveats: A subsequent analysis found that TCR clusters from the first cohort also tended to co-occur in the 110 or so validation repertoires, with about 94% of cluster scores above 0. The study listed approximately 160 cytomegalovirus-associated TCR beta chains. The majority of TCR sequences were rare, yet some public TCRs appeared in many donors. For cytomegalovirus status, the classifier reportedly gave diagnoses with high specificity and sensitivity.

Germline loops: CDR1 SGHTA, CDR2 FQGTGA. After removal of 3 bases from V and 5 bases from J, the junction contained 8 bases not matched to a gene. The length of the CDR3 is 15 residues. The source of this sequence is a man aged 30-40 years in good health and CMV-seronegative. This rearrangement joins TRBV7-3 to TRBJ1-2, with 8 bases that match TRBD1. Sequences were obtained from PBMCs. CDR3 sequence reads: CASSFTGGTGYGYTF. CDR3 nucleotides: TGTGCCAGCAGCTTCACAGGGGGAACGGGGTATGGCTACACCTTC.